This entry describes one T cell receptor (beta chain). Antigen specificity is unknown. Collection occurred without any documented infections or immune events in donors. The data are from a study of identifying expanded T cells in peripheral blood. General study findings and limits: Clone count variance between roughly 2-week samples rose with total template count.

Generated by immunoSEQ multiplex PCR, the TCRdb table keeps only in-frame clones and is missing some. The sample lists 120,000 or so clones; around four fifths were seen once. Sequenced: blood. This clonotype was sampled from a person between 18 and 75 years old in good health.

The CDR3 spells CAWSEERQAFF. The CDR3 nucleotides are TGTGCCTGGAGTGAGGAACGACAAGCTTTCTTT. The chain uses TRBV30 and TRBJ1-1; D remains ambiguous. V was trimmed by 1 base and J by 9 bases, leaving 9 bases between them. Germline CDR1 reads GTSNPN; CDR2 reads SVGIG (reference sequence). The CDR3 length is 11 residues.